The sequence of this T cell receptor beta chain was determined in a study of T-cell memory formation after mild COVID-19. Study context: Largely, the TCR clusters proved donor specific.

Germline V gene sequence: CDR1 MDHEN, CDR2 SYDVKM. This CDR3 is 16 amino acids long. Trimming took 6 bases from V and 2 from J, leaving 20 bases between them. Overall study results and limits: In pre-infection memory, a portion of responding clones appeared, which suggested that cross-reactive memory joined. Clones that contracted from day 15 to 85 were balanced CD4/CD8, while later expanders leaned CD4+. Among contracting clones, CD4+ were mainly CM/EM and CD8+ enriched in EMRA.

This clonotype was observed a handful of times. Its antigen is not known. TCRdb redid the calling of the 5' RACE reads with MiXCR, one entry per CDR3 protein. This sample yields about 190,000 distinct CDR3 sequences, of which about 20% are seen a single time; 20% to 25% belongs to the top ten. The V call is TRBV28, the J call TRBJ2-7; D possibly uses TRBD1 or TRBD2 (6 bases each). This TCR was sampled from an adult woman who had mild COVID-19 (a few samples of this study predate the infection). Cell type and time point are not known. Material: PBMCs or a T cell subset sorted from them (not recorded which). The CDR3 DNA sequence: TGTGCCAGCAGGTCTACGCGGGACATTCTCACCTACGAGCAGTACTTC. Residues: CASRSTRDILTYEQYF.